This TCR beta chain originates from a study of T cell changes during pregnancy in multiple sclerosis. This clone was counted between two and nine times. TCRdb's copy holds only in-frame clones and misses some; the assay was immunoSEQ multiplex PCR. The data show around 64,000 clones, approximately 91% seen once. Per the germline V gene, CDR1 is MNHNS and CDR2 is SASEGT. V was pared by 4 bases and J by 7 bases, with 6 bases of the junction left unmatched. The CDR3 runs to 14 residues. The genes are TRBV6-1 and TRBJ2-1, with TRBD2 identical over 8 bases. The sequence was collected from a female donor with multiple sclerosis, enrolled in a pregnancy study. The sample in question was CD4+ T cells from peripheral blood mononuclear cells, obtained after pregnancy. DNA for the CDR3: TGTGCCAGCAGTGGCGGGAGGTCAGGGAATGAGCAGTTCTTC. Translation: CASSGGRSGNEQFF.